A single sample is the source of the 14 T cell receptor beta chains below, sequenced in a study of CD8+CD57+ T cells in acquired aplastic anemia. The template for TCR beta VDJ and CDR3 sequence profiling was genomic DNA. MiXCR was run by TCRdb on the reads, yielding one entry per CDR3 protein. The repertoire holds 250,000 to 350,000 distinct CDR3 sequences, with 56% as singletons. The sequenced sample consisted of sorted CD4+, CD8+, or CD8+CD57+ T cells (not recorded which) from PBMCs. The origin of the receptors is a human donor with severe aplastic anemia or a healthy control (not recorded which).

The V and J genes are TRBV7-2 and TRBJ2-5; TRBD2 matches 7 bases. The germline V gene has CDR1 SGHTA and CDR2 FQGNSA. The J segment lost 3 bases and the V segment lost 5 bases, leaving 9 bases of the junction unmatched. This CDR3 spans 15 amino acids. The CDR3 region is CASSGTGGEEETQYF. The CDR3 DNA reads as TGTGCCAGCAGCGGCACGGGGGGAGAGGAAGAGACCCAGTACTTC.

This chain links TRBV15 with TRBJ2-7; D may be TRBD1 or TRBD2 (5 bases each). This CDR3 comprises 14 residues. Trimming removed 0 bases from V and 6 bases from J, with 12 bases in between. The germline gives CDR1 LNHNV, CDR2 YYDKDF (reference sequence). The CDR3 DNA sequence: TGTGCCACCAGCAGAGATCCCGGGGCTCCCGAGCAGTACTTC. Translating it yields CATSRDPGAPEQYF. Full variable domain (missing parts from reference TRBV15 and TRBJ2-7): DAMVIQNPRYQVTQFGKPVTLSCSQTLNHNVMYWYQQKSSQAPKLLFHYYDKDFNNEADTPDNFQSRRPNTSFCFLDIRSPGLGDTAMYLCATSRDPGAPEQYFGPGTRLTVT.

The chain combines TRBV20-1 with TRBJ2-1, with 10 bases fitting TRBD2. The length of the CDR3 is 13 residues. The V segment lost 6 bases and the J segment 9 bases; nucleotides outside the gene matches: 8. Germline CDR1 and CDR2: DFQATT and SNEGSKA (reference sequence). CDR3 amino acids: CSAVLAGVGEQFF. CDR3 coding DNA: TGCAGTGCGGTCCTAGCGGGAGTTGGTGAGCAGTTCTTC.

This clonotype was seen many times. V gene TRBV7-8 combines with J gene TRBJ2-3, with 9 positions matching TRBD2. V lost 1 base and J lost 4; bases outside the gene matches: 9. There are 17 residues in the CDR3. Germline V gene lookup returns CDR1 SGHVS and CDR2 FQNEAQ. The CDR3 DNA reads TGTGCCAGCAGCTTAGTGCGGGGGGGGCGTTCAGCAGATACGCAGTATTTT. Protein: CASSLVRGGRSADTQYF.

The chain is built from TRBV5-1 and TRBJ2-2; no definite D call. This CDR3 has 15 residues. V dropped 3 bases and J dropped 0 bases, with 9 bases sitting between them. Germline V gives CDR1 SGHRS, CDR2 YFSETQ. CDR3 bases: TGCGCCAGCAGCTGGGCTCCCTCGAACACCGGGGAGCTGTTTTTT. Amino acids: CASSWAPSNTGELFF.

V gene TRBV7-2 combines with J gene TRBJ1-1, with 10 bases matching TRBD1. The germline CDR1 and CDR2 sequences are SGHTA and FQGNSA. The CDR3 sequence is 18 residues long. V dropped 5 bases and J dropped 1; count of bases not matched to a gene: 13. The CDR3 DNA sequence: TGTGCCAGCAGCCAATACCTCCTCGGACAGGGGGGGAACACTGAAGCTTTCTTT. Amino acids: CASSQYLLGQGGNTEAFF.

The chain uses TRBV20-1 and TRBJ1-2; D remains ambiguous. This CDR3 is 15 amino acids long. Germline V gene data show CDR1 as DFQATT and CDR2 as SNEGSKA (reference sequence). V was shortened by 3 bases and J by 0 bases, with 14 bases between the two germline ends. The CDR3 DNA follows: TGCAGTGCTAGTGATCCACACCAGGCTAACTATGGCTACACCTTC. This gives the protein CSASDPHQANYGYTF.

CDR3 bases: TGCAGTGCTAGAGTACTAGCGGGAGTTATCTACGAGCAGTACTTC. It codes for CSARVLAGVIYEQYF. The chain uses TRBV20-1 and TRBJ2-7, with 11 nucleotides matching TRBD2. The germline gives CDR1 DFQATT, CDR2 SNEGSKA (reference sequence). Unmatched junction bases numbered 5, after V lost 1 base and J lost 3 bases. The CDR3 is 15 residues long.

As for this clonotype: The conserved phenylalanine or tryptophan normally closing the CDR3 is absent here, so this likely arose from a read error. The chain is built from TRBV2 and TRBJ2-5; TRBD2 might be the D (6 bases). CDR1 and CDR2 (germline): SNHLY, FYNNEI. V was clipped by 6 bases and J by 5 bases, with 19 bases between them. This CDR3 is 15 amino acids long. CDR3 amino acids: CASSLTRRDPETQYY. The CDR3 region has the DNA TGTGCCAGCAGCTTGACGCGGAGGGACCCGGAGACCCAGTACTAC.

The chain combines TRBV2 with TRBJ2-5; 7 nucleotides line up with TRBD2. The germline CDR1 and CDR2 sequences are SNHLY and FYNNEI. Trimming took 5 bases from V and 5 from J; bases not matched to a gene: 5. CDR3 length: 13 amino acids. In DNA form, the CDR3 reads TGTGCCAGCAGTCCTCTCGGGGGGGAGACCCAGTACTTC. This codes for CASSPLGGETQYF.

The chain is built from TRBV20-1 and TRBJ1-4; D is undetermined. Trimming removed 6 bases from V and 8 bases from J, with 13 bases in between. Germline V gene data show CDR1 as DFQATT and CDR2 as SNEGSKA (reference sequence). The CDR3 totals 12 residues. The DNA for the CDR3 is TGCAGTGCGACCCTCTATGGGGAAAAACTGTTTTTT. This translates into CSATLYGEKLFF.

The table lists this clonotype with many counts. The chain uses TRBV9 and TRBJ2-2, with D uncertain. The CDR3 is made up of 15 amino acids. V dropped 0 bases and J dropped 1 base, with 7 bases sitting between them. Germline lookup yields CDR1 SGDLS and CDR2 YYNGEE. Here the CDR3 reads CASSVAGVNTGELFF. In nucleotides, the CDR3 is TGTGCCAGCAGCGTAGCCGGAGTGAACACCGGGGAGCTGTTTTTT.

V is TRBV24-1 and J is TRBJ1-2, with 9 positions matching TRBD1. V was pared by 7 bases and J by 9 bases, with 8 bases of the junction left unmatched. The CDR3 has 13 residues. Germline CDR1 reads KGHDR; CDR2 reads SFDVKD. CDR3 DNA: TGTGCCACCAGCCCCGGGACAGGGCAGCGCTACACCTTC. This gives the protein CATSPGTGQRYTF.

The J gene is TRBJ2-1, the V gene TRBV20-1, with D tentatively TRBD2 (5 bases). Germline lookup yields CDR1 DFQATT and CDR2 SNEGSKA (reference sequence). This CDR3 has 15 residues. V lost 5 bases to trimming and J lost 6 bases, with 20 bases between them. CDR3 in DNA: TGCAGTGCTGAGCCGGGAACCTCCATCGGCAATGAGCAGTTCTTC. Translated, it gives CSAEPGTSIGNEQFF.